This TCR beta chain derives from a study of blood T cell repertoires in COVID-19. Background on the study: Samples representing acute and convalescent COVID-19 were sourced from the United States, Italy and Spain. From T cells, B-cell-depleted T cells, or PBMCs came the material, which was cDNA or gDNA.

Germline CDR1 is SGHRS and CDR2 is YFSETQ. The CDR3 runs to 14 residues. V dropped 4 bases and J dropped 4; count of bases not matched to a gene: 5. Per the original data handling: Estimation of nucleated cell counts was performed using reference gene primer amplification. Assay used: immunoSEQ multiplex PCR; TCRdb lists only in-frame clones, some missing. The V and J calls and the clone size are those of that table, but D and trimming were determined from the DNA. The sample has roughly 30,000 clones, around four fifths seen once. This TCR was recovered from a woman aged 55-75 years with acute or convalescent COVID-19. The V call is TRBV5-1, the J call TRBJ1-2; 9 bases map to TRBD1. Sequences were obtained from peripheral blood. CDR3 sequence (DNA): TGCGCCAGCAGCCCTCGGACAGGGGCCTATGGCTACACCTTC. Protein product: CASSPRTGAYGYTF.